This TCR beta chain was sequenced for a study of graft-versus-host responses after intestinal transplantation. CDR3 length equals 13 residues. V was trimmed by 6 bases and J by 8 bases, leaving 16 bases between them. Germline CDR1 MGHDK, CDR2 SYGVNS. A note on this clone: Antigen specificity is unknown.

The protocol was immunoSEQ multiplex PCR, while the TCRdb copy is restricted to in-frame clones and leaves out a portion. The table shows approximately 49,000 clones, with roughly 95% occurring only once. The sequences come from unstimulated CD8+ T cells sorted from spleen or lymph node cells, collected before transplant. V and J are TRBV25-1 and TRBJ1-2; a possible D gene is TRBD1 (5 bases). This sequence originates from a human donor who was the organ donor for an intestinal transplant. DNA for the CDR3: TGTGCCAGCAGCCAAATAGAAGGGGACGGCTACACCTTC. This codes for CASSQIEGDGYTF.